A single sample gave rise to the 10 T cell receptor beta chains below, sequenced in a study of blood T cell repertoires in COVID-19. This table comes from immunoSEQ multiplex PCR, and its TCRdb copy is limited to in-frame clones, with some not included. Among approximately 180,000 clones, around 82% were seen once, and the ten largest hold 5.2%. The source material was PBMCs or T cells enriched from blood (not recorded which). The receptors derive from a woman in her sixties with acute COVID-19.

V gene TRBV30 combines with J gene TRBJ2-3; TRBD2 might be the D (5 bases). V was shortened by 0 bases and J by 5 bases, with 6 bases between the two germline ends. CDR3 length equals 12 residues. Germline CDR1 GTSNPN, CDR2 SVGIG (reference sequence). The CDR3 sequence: CAWSVEGDTQYF. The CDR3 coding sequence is TGTGCCTGGAGTGTCGAGGGAGATACGCAGTATTTT.

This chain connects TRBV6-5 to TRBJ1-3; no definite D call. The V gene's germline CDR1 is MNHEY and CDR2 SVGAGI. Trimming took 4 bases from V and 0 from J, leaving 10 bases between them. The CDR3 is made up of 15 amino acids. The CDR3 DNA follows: TGTGCCAGCAGTTTAAGACTGTCCTCTGGAAACACCATATATTTT. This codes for CASSLRLSSGNTIYF.

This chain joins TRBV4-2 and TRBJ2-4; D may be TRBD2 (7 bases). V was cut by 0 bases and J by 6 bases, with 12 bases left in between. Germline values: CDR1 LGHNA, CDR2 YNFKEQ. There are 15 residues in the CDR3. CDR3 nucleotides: TGTGCCAGCAGCCAAGATACGGGGGGCGGAAACATTCAGTACTTC. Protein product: CASSQDTGGGNIQYF.

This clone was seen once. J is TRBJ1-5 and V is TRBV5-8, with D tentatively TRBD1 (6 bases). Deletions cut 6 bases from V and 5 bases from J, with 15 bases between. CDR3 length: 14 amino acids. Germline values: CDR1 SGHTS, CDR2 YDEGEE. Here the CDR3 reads CASNPTGPYQPQHF. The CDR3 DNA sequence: TGTGCCAGCAACCCGACAGGCCCCTATCAGCCCCAGCATTTT.

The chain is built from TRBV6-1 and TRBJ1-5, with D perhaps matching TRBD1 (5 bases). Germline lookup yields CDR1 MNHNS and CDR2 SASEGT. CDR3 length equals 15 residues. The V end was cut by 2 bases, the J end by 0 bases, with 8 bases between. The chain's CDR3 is CASSEQGVSNQPQHF. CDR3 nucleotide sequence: TGTGCCAGCAGTGAACAGGGTGTTAGCAATCAGCCCCAGCATTTT.

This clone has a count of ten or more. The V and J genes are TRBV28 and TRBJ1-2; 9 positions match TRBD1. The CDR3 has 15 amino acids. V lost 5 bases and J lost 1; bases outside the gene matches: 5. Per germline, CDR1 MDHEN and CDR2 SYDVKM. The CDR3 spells CASSRNRGRNYGYTF. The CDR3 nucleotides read TGTGCCAGCAGTCGAAACAGGGGGCGTAACTATGGCTACACCTTC.

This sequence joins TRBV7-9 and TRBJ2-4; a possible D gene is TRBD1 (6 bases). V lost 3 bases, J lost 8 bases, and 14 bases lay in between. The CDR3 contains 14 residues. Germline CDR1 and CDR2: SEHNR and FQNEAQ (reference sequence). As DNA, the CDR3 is TGTGCCAGCAGCTTGGACAGCGGTTCCTACATTCAGTACTTC. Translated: CASSLDSGSYIQYF.

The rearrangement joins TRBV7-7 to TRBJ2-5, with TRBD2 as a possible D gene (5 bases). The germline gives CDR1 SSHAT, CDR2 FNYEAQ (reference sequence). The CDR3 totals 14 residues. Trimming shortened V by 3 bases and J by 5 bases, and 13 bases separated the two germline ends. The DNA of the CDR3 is TGTGCCAGCAGCTTTGGGCCCTCGGGGGAGACCCAGTACTTC. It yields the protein CASSFGPSGETQYF.

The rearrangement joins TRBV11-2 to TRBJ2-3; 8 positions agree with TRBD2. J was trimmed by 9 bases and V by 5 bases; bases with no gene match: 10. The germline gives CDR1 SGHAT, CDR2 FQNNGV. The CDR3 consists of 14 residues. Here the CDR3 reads CASSPTRLARTQYF. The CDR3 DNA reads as TGTGCCAGCAGCCCCACCCGACTAGCGAGGACGCAGTATTTT.

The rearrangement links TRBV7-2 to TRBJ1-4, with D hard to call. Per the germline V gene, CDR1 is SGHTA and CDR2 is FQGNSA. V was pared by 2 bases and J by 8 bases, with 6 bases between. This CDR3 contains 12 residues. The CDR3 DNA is TGTGCCAGCAGCTTATACGGGGAAAAACTGTTTTTT. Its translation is CASSLYGEKLFF.